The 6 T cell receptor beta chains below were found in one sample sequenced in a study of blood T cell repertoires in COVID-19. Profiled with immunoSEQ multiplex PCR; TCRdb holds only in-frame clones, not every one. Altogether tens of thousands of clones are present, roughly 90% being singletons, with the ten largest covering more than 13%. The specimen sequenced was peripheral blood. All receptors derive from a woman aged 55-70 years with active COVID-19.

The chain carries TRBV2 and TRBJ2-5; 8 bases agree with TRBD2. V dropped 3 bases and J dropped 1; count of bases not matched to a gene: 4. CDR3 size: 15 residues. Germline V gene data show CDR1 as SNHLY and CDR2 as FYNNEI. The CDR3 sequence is CASSDKRGPQETQYF. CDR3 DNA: TGTGCCAGCAGTGATAAGCGGGGGCCCCAAGAGACCCAGTACTTC.

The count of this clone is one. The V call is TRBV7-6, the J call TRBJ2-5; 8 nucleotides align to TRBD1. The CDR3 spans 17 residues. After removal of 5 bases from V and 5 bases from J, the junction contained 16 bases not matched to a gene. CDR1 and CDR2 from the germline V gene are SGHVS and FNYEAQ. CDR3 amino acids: CASSDRRPTGGRETQYF. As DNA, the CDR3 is TGTGCCAGCAGCGATAGAAGACCCACAGGGGGAAGGGAGACCCAGTACTTC.

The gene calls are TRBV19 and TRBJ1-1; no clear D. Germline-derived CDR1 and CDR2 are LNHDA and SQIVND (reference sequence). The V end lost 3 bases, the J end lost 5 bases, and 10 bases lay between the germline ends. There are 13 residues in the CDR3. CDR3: CASSITGRTEAFF. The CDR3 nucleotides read TGTGCCAGTAGTATCACGGGGAGGACTGAAGCTTTCTTT. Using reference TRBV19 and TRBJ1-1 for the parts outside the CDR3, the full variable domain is DGGITQSPKYLFRKEGQNVTLSCEQNLNHDAMYWYRQDPGQGLRLIYYSQIVNDFQKGDIAEGYSVSREKKESFPLTVTSAQKNPTAFYLCASSITGRTEAFFGQGTRLTVV.

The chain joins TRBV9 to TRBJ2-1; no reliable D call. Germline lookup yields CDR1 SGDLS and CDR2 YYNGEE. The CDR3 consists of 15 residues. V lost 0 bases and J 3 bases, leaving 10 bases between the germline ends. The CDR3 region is CASSVVPGSYNEQFF. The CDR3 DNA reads TGTGCCAGCAGCGTAGTTCCGGGTAGCTACAATGAGCAGTTCTTC.

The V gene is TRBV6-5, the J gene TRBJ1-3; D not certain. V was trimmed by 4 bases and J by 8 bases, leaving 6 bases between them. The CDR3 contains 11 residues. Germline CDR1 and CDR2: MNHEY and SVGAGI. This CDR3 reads CASSSGDTIYF. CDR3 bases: TGTGCCAGCAGTTCCGGGGACACCATATATTTT.

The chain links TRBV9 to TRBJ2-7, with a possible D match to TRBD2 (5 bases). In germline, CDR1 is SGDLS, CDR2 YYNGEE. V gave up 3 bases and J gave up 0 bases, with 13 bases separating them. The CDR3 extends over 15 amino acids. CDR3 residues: CASSEKADSSYEQYF. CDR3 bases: TGTGCCAGCAGCGAGAAAGCGGATTCCTCCTACGAGCAGTACTTC.